The clone carrying this T cell receptor (beta chain) was observed a handful of times. As yet, its antigen is unknown. This sample is part of a study of beta chain features in type 1 diabetes. Looking at the study overall: Across all samples, 100 million to 130 million sorted cells were examined. Study-level points and caveats: Type 1 diabetes patients had moderately but significantly shorter TCRB CDR3s in all four CD4+ subsets.

TCRB transcripts that were expressed got sequenced, as all of the isolated RNA had been reverse transcribed. Sequencing was performed with immunoSEQ multiplex PCR; in TCRdb, only in-frame clones are kept and a portion is missing. There are approximately 150,000 clones in the sample; roughly 10% occur only once, and approximately 0.7% lies in the top ten. CDR1 is SGHAT, CDR2 FQNNGV, per germline. The CDR3 is made up of 18 amino acids. V dropped 1 base and J dropped 4 bases, with 23 bases sitting between them. This receptor was identified in a man aged 25-45 years with type 1 diabetes. This chain connects TRBV11-2 to TRBJ2-7; D may be TRBD2 (6 bases). The material sequenced was central memory CD4+ T cells from blood. CDR3 in DNA: TGTGCCAGCAGCTTAGTGGCGGCGAGACTAGATACCAGGTACGAGCAGTACTTC. Amino acids: CASSLVAARLDTRYEQYF.